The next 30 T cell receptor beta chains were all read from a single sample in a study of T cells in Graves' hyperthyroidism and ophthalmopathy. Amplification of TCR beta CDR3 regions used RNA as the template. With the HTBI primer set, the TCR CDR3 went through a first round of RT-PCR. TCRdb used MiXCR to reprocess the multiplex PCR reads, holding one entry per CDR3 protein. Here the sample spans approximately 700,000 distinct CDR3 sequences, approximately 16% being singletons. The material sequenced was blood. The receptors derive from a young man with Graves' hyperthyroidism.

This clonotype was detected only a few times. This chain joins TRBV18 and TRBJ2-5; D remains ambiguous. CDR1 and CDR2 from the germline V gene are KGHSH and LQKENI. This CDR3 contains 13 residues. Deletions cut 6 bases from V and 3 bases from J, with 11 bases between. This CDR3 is CASSPDLEETQYF. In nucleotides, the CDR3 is TGTGCCAGCTCTCCCGACCTAGAAGAGACCCAGTACTTC.

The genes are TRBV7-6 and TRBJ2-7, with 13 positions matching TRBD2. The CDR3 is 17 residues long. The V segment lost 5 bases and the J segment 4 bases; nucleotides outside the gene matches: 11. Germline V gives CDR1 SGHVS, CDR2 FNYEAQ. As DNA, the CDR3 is TGTGCCAGCAGCCCGAGGACTAGCGGGAGCCAAGTTTACGAGCAGTACTTC. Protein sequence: CASSPRTSGSQVYEQYF. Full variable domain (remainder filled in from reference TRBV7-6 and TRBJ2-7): GAGVSQSPRYKVTKRGQDVALRCDPISGHVSLYWYRQALGQGPEFLTYFNYEAQQDKSGLPNDRFSAERPEGSISTLTIQRTEQRDSAMYRCASSPRTSGSQVYEQYFGPGTRLTVT.

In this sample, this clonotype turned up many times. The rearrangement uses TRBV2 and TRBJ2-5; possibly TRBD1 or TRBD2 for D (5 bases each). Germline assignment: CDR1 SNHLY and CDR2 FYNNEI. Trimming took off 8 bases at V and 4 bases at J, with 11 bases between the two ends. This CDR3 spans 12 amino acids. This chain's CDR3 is CASGTSGETQYF. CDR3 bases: TGTGCCAGCGGGACGTCGGGAGAGACCCAGTACTTC.

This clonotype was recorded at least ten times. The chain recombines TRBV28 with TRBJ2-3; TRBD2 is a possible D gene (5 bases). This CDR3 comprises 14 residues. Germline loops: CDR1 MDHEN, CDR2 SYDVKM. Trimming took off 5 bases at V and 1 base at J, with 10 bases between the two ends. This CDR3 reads CASSPGLRTDTQYF. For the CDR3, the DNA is TGTGCCAGCAGTCCCGGACTCCGCACAGATACGCAGTATTTT.

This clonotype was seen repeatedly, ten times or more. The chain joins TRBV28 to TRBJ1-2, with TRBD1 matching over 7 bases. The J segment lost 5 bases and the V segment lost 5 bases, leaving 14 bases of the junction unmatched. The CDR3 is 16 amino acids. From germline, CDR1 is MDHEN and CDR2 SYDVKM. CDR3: CASSIPGQEDTYGYTF. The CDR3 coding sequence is TGTGCCAGCAGTATTCCTGGACAGGAGGATACTTATGGCTACACCTTC.

The CDR3 bases are TGCAGTGCTAGGTCCGGGACAGGGGGCAGGAGTGACGAGCAGTACTTC. The encoded protein is CSARSGTGGRSDEQYF. This chain uses TRBV20-1 with TRBJ2-7; the match to TRBD1 covers 12 bases. The length of the CDR3 is 16 residues. V lost 3 bases, J lost 5 bases, and 11 bases stayed unmatched. Germline lookup yields CDR1 DFQATT and CDR2 SNEGSKA (reference sequence).

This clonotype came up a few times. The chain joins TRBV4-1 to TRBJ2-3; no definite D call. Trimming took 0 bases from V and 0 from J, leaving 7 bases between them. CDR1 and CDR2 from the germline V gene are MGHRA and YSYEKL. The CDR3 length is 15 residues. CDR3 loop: CASSQDLKSTDTQYF. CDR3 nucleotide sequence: TGCGCCAGCAGCCAAGATTTGAAAAGCACAGATACGCAGTATTTT.

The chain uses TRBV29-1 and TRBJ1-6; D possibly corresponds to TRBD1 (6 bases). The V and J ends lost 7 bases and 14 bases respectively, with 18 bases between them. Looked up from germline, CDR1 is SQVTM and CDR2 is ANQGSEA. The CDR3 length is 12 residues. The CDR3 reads CSAGDTGLTLHF. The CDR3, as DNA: TGCAGCGCGGGGGACACGGGATTAACCCTCCACTTT.

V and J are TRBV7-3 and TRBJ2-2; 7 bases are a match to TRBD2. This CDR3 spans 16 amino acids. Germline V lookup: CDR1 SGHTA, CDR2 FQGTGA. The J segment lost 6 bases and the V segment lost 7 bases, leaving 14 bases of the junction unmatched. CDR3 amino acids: CASKPSGGSPPGELFF. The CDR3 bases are TGTGCCAGCAAACCTTCTGGCGGGAGTCCCCCCGGGGAGCTGTTTTTT.

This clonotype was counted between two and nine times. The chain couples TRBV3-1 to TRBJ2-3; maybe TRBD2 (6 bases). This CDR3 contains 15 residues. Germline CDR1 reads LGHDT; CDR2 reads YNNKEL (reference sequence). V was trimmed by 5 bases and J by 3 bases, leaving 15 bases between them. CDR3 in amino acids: CASSEGLYLTDTQYF. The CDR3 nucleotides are TGTGCCAGCAGCGAGGGACTTTATTTAACAGATACGCAGTATTTT.

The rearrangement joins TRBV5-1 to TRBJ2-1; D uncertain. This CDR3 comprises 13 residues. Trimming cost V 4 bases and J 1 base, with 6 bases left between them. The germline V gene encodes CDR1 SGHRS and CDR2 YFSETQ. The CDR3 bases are TGCGCCAGCAGCGAACTTTCCTACAATGAGCAGTTCTTC. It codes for CASSELSYNEQFF.

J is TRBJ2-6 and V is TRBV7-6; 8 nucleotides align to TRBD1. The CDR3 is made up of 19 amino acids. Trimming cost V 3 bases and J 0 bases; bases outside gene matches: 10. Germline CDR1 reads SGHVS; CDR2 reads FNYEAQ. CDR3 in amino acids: CASSLVRGLPNSGANVLTF. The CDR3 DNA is TGTGCCAGCAGCTTGGTCAGGGGGCTCCCTAACTCTGGGGCCAACGTCCTGACTTTC.

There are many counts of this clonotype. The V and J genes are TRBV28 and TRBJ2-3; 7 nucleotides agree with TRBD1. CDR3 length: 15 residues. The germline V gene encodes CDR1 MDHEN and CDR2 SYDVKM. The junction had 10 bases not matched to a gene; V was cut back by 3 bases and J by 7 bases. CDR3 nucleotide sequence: TGTGCCAGCAGTTTCATGGACAGGCTGGGAAATACGCAGTATTTT. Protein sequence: CASSFMDRLGNTQYF.

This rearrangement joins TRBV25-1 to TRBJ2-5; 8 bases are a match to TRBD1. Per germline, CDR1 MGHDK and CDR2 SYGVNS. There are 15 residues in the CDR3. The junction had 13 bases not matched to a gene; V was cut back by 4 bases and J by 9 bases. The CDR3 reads CASSGRDRSPGAQYF. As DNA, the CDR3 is TGTGCCAGCAGTGGCCGGGACAGGAGCCCGGGGGCCCAGTACTTC.

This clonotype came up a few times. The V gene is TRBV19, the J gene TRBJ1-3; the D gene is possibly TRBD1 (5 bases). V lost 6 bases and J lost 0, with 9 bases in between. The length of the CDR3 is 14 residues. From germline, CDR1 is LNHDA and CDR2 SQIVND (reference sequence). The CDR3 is CASRPGSSGNTIYF. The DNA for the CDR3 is TGTGCCAGTAGGCCAGGGAGCTCTGGAAACACCATATATTTT.

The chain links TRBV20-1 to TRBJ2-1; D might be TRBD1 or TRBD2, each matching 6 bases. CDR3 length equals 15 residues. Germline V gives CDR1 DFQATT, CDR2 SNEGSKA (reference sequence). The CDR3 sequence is CRVHRGGPRTNEQFF. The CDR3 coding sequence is TGCAGGGTCCACCGTGGGGGGCCCCGCACTAATGAGCAGTTCTTC.

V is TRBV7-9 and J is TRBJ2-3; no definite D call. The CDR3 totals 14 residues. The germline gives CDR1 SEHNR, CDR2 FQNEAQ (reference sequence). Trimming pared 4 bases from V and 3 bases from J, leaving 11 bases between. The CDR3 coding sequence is TGTGCCAGCAGCTACCTCCTGGAAACAGATACGCAGTATTTT. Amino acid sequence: CASSYLLETDTQYF.

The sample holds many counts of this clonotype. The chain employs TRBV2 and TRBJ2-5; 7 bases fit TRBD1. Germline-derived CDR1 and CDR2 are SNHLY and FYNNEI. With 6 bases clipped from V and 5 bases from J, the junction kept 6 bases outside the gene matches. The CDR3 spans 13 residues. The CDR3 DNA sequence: TGTGCCAGCAGCTTTACAGGGGCCGAGACCCAGTACTTC. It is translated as CASSFTGAETQYF.

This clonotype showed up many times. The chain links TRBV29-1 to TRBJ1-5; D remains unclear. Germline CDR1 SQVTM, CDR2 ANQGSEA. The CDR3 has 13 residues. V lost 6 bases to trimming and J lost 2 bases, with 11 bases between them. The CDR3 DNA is TGCAGCGTCCGCCAACACGGCAATCAGCCCCAGCATTTT. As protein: CSVRQHGNQPQHF.

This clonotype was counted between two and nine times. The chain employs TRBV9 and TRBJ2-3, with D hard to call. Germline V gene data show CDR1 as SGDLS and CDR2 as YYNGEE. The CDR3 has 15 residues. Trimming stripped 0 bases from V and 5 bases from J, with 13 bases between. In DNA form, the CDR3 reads TGTGCCAGCAGCGTAGGAATGATTTCCGAAGATACGCAGTATTTT. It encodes CASSVGMISEDTQYF.

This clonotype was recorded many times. CDR3 residues: CASSDSGRVIDTQYF. DNA of the CDR3: TGTGCCAGCAGCGATAGCGGGAGGGTCATAGATACGCAGTATTTT. This rearrangement joins TRBV3-1 to TRBJ2-3; 11 positions match TRBD2. V lost 5 bases and J lost 5; bases outside the gene matches: 6. The germline CDR1 and CDR2 sequences are LGHDT and YNNKEL (reference sequence). The CDR3 loop spans 15 amino acids.

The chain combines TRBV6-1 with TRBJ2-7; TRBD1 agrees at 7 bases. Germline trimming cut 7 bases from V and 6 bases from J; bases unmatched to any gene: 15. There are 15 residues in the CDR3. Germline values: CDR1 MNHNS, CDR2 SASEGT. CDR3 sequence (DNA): TGTGCCAGCACTTCCCTCGGGACAGCCTCTACCGAGCAGTACTTC. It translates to CASTSLGTASTEQYF.

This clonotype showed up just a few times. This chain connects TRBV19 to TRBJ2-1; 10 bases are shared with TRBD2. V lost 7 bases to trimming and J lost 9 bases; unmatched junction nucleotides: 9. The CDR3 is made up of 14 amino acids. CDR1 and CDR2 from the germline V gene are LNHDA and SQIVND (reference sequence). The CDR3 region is CASTSGSSRSEQFF. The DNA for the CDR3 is TGTGCCAGTACTAGCGGGAGTTCTCGAAGTGAGCAGTTCTTC.

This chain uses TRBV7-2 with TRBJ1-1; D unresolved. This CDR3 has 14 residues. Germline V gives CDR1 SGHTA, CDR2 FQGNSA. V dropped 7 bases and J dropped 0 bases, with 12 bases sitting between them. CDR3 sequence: CASIEGLLNTEAFF. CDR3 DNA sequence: TGTGCCAGCATCGAAGGGTTGTTGAACACTGAAGCTTTCTTT.

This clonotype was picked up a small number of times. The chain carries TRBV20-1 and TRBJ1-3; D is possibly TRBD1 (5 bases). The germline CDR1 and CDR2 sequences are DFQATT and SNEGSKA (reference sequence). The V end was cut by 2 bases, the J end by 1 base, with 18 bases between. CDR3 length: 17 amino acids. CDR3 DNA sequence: TGCAGTGCTAGATCCGGAGGGACGGTGAATTCTGGAAACACCATATATTTT. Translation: CSARSGGTVNSGNTIYF.

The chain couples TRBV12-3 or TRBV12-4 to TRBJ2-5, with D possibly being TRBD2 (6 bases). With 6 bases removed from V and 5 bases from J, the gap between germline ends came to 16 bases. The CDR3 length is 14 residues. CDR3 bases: TGTGCCAGCAGCCGGGACTGGGTGGGGGAGACCCAGTACTTC. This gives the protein CASSRDWVGETQYF.

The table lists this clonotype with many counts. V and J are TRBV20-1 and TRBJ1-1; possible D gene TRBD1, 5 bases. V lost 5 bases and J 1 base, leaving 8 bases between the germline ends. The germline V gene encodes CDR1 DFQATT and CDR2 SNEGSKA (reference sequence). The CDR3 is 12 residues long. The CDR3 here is CSAWDGNTEAFF. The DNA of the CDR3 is TGCAGTGCTTGGGACGGGAACACTGAAGCTTTCTTT.

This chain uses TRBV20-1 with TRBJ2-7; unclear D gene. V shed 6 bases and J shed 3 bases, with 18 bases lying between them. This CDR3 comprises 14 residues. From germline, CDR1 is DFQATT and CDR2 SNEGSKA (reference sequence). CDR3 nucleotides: TGCAGTGCCCGTGGCAGGAGACCCATCTACGAGCAGTACTTC. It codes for CSARGRRPIYEQYF.

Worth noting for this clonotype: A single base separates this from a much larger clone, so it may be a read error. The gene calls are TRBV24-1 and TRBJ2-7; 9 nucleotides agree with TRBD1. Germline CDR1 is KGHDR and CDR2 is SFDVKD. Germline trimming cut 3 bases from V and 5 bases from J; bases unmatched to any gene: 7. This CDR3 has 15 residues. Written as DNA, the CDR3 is TGTGCCACCAGTGATACAGGGACAGGGTGTAACGAGCAGTACTTC. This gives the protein CATSDTGTGCNEQYF.

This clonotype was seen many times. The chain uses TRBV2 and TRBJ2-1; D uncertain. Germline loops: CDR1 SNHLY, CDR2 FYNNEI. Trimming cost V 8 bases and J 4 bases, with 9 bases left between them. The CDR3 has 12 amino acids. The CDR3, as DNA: TGTGCCAGCCGGTGGGGTTACAATGAGCAGTTCTTC. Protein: CASRWGYNEQFF.